The clone carrying this TCR beta chain was found a few times. No antigen is known for it. This specimen belongs to a study of T cell repertoires in cytomegalovirus infection. As for the study in general: HLA-C-restricted CMV epitopes, recently identified, and well-studied HLA-B-restricted ones were used by the study. TCR beta signatures that were public indicated CMV infection and matching HLA type. Study conclusions and caveats: CMV carriers with the relevant HLA were identified by cumulative public TCR beta family frequency.

TCRdb itself ran the reads through MiXCR, one entry per CDR3 protein. This sample yields some 560,000 distinct CDR3 sequences, of which roughly 43% are seen a single time; around 48% belongs to the top ten. The input for sequencing was cultured PBMCs, taken from culture after CMV antigen stimulation. The TCR sequence derives from a human donor in good health (CMV status not recorded). Some clones in this sample may be carry-over from other donors' samples.

CDR3 DNA sequence: TGTGCCAGCAACCGAAATAGCGGGGGAAGGGCAGATACGCAGTATTTT. Translation gives CASNRNSGGRADTQYF. The genes are TRBV28 and TRBJ2-3; TRBD2 matches at 9 bases. V shed 7 bases and J 4 bases; nucleotides not matched to a gene: 12. The CDR3 spans 16 residues. The V gene's germline CDR1 is MDHEN and CDR2 SYDVKM.